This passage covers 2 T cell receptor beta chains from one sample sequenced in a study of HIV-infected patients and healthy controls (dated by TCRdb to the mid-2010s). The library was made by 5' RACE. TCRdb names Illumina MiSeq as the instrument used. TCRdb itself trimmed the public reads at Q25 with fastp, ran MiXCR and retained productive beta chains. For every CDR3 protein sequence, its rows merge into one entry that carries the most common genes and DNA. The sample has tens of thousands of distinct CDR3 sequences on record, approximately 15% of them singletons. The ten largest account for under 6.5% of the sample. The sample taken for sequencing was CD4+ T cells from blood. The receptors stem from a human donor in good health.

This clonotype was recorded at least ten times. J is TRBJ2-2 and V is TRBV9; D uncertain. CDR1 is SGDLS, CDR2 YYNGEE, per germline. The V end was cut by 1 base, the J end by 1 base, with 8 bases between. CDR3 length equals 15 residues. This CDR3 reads CASSVNSRNTGELFF. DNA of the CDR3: TGTGCCAGCAGCGTAAATAGTAGGAACACCGGGGAGCTGTTTTTT. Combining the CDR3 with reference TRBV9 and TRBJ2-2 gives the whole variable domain DSGVTQTPKHLITATGQRVTLRCSPRSGDLSVYWYQQSLDQGLQFLIQYYNGEERAKGNILERFSAQQFPDLHSELNLSSLELGDSALYFCASSVNSRNTGELFFGEGSRLTVL.

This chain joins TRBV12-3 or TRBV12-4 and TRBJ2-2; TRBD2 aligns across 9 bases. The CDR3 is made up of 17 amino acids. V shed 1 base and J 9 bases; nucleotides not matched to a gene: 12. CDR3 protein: CASSLGGGRARNRELFF. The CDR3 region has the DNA TGTGCCAGCAGTTTAGGGGGCGGGAGGGCAAGAAATCGGGAGCTGTTTTTT.